These T cell receptor beta chains were read from a single sample in a study of blood T cell repertoires in COVID-19. Libraries were prepared by immunoSEQ multiplex PCR; TCRdb keeps only in-frame clonotypes and omits some of them. Of under 550,000 clones listed, about 90% are singletons. Sequenced sample: peripheral blood. Receptor source: a man in his late teens or twenties with COVID-19, enrolled during active disease. The CDR3 runs from the conserved cysteine through the conserved F or W. A D gene is named only where the DNA matches it firmly. The listing skips clone size in some rows; elsewhere it reads once, few, many or a size class.

15 NA TRBJ1-2 NA TRBV29-1 CSVEGGVGGSKGYTF TGCAGCGTTGAAGGAGGGGTCGGGGGGAGCAAGGGCTACACCTTC
11 NA TRBJ2-7 NA TRBV12-3/TRBV12-4 CASGGTYEQYF TGTGCCAGCGGCGGAACCTACGAGCAGTACTTC
13 NA TRBJ1-1 NA TRBV6-5 CASSAELNTEAFF TGTGCCAGCAGCGCGGAACTGAACACTGAAGCTTTCTTT
15 NA TRBJ2-7 TRBD2 TRBV7-8 CASSLGWREPPEQYF TGTGCCAGCAGCTTAGGCTGGCGGGAGCCCCCCGAGCAGTACTTC
15 once TRBJ2-5 NA TRBV21-1 CASSKERRGQETQYF TGTGCCAGCAGCAAAGAAAGGCGGGGGCAAGAGACCCAGTACTTC
13 NA TRBJ2-3 TRBD2 TRBV29-1 CSVVTSGRDTQYF TGCAGCGTTGTGACTAGCGGGAGGGATACGCAGTATTTT
17 NA TRBJ2-7 TRBD2 TRBV7-3 CASSLFERTSCLWEQYF TGTGCCAGCAGCTTATTTGAACGGACTAGCTGTCTTTGGGAGCAGTACTTC
17 NA TRBJ1-6 NA TRBV5-1 CASSPLSGIQDNSPLHF TGCGCCAGCAGCCCTCTCTCCGGGATTCAAGATAATTCACCCCTCCACTTT
17 once TRBJ2-3 TRBD2 TRBV7-6 CASSLEASGSRADTQYF TGTGCCAGCAGCTTGGAGGCTAGCGGGAGCCGGGCAGATACGCAGTATTTT
17 NA TRBJ2-2 NA TRBV5-1 CASSLGIPGQGPGELFF TGCGCCAGCAGCTTGGGCATTCCGGGACAAGGCCCCGGGGAGCTGTTTTTT
16 NA TRBJ2-5 NA TRBV12-5 CASGIGYRDQQETQYF TGTGCTAGTGGGATTGGTTACAGGGACCAACAAGAGACCCAGTACTTC
12 few TRBJ1-2 TRBD1 TRBV12-3/TRBV12-4 CASRPGTGSYTF TGTGCCAGCAGACCCGGGACAGGAAGCTACACCTTC
15 NA TRBJ1-1 TRBD1 TRBV15 CATSSSDRANTEAFF TGTGCCACCAGCAGCTCGGACAGGGCGAACACTGAAGCTTTCTTT
15 NA TRBJ2-2 NA TRBV5-6 CASSFARWATGELFF TGTGCCAGCAGCTTTGCCAGGTGGGCTACCGGGGAGCTGTTTTTT
13 NA TRBJ2-1 TRBD1 TRBV29-1 CSVGQGAMNEQFF TGCAGCGTGGGACAGGGGGCGATGAATGAGCAGTTCTTC
14 few TRBJ1-1 TRBD1 TRBV11-2 CASSLEAGGDEAFF TGTGCCAGCAGCTTAGAGGCAGGGGGCGATGAAGCTTTCTTT
18 NA TRBJ2-1 TRBD1 TRBV19 CASSKGTGGSISYNEQFF TGTGCCAGTAGTAAAGGGACAGGGGGCTCCATCTCCTACAATGAGCAGTTCTTC
10 NA TRBJ2-5 NA TRBV20-1 CSARLETQYF TGCAGTGCTAGACTAGAGACCCAGTACTTC
17 NA TRBJ2-5 TRBD1 TRBV7-9 CASSFTQGQIPQETQYF TGTGCCAGCAGCTTCACACAGGGGCAAATACCCCAAGAGACCCAGTACTTC
12 NA TRBJ2-3 NA TRBV11-2 CASYPGIGTQYF TGTGCCAGCTATCCGGGGATCGGGACGCAGTATTTT
14 NA TRBJ2-7 NA TRBV18 CASSLNGRGDEQYF TGTGCCAGCTCACTTAATGGGAGGGGGGACGAGCAGTACTTC
15 NA TRBJ2-5 TRBD2 TRBV30 CAWRGRTSGDGTQYF TGTGCCTGGAGGGGGAGGACTAGCGGGGACGGGACCCAGTACTTC
14 few TRBJ2-7 TRBD1 TRBV27 CATKAGTGPYEQYF TGTGCCACCAAGGCCGGGACAGGGCCCTACGAGCAGTACTTC
16 NA TRBJ2-2 TRBD2 TRBV4-1 CASSLRTSGSDGELFF TGCGCCAGCAGCCTCCGGACTAGCGGGAGTGACGGGGAGCTGTTTTTT
15 NA TRBJ1-2 NA TRBV5-1 CASSLGYEGSYGYTF TGCGCCAGCAGCTTGGGTTACGAGGGAAGCTATGGCTACACCTTC
15 NA TRBJ1-6 TRBD1 TRBV18 CASSPSDRENSPLHF TGTGCCAGCTCCCCCTCGGACAGGGAAAACTCACCCCTCCACTTT
14 few TRBJ1-1 NA TRBV5-1 CASTWLRPNTEAFF TGCGCCAGCACCTGGCTGCGGCCGAACACTGAAGCTTTCTTT
16 NA TRBJ1-1 NA TRBV5-1 CASSLAPLTGNTEAFF TGCGCCAGCAGCTTGGCACCTCTGACAGGGAACACTGAAGCTTTCTTT
16 NA TRBJ2-1 TRBD2 TRBV19 CASSPTSGRNYNEQFF TGTGCCAGTAGCCCTACTAGCGGGAGGAATTACAATGAGCAGTTCTTC
16 NA TRBJ2-7 TRBD1 TRBV27 CASSLLKIQGVSEQYF TGTGCCAGCAGTTTACTGAAGATCCAGGGGGTCTCCGAGCAGTACTTC
15 NA TRBJ2-7 NA TRBV6-5 CASSPLQAGSYEQYF TGTGCCAGCAGTCCCCTCCAGGCAGGGTCCTACGAGCAGTACTTC
15 NA TRBJ2-7 NA TRBV6-1 CASRRTYRFSYEQYF TGTGCCAGCAGGAGGACTTACCGATTTTCCTACGAGCAGTACTTC
15 NA TRBJ1-4 NA TRBV19 CASSLGGRENEKLFF TGTGCCAGTAGCCTAGGAGGCAGAGAGAATGAAAAACTGTTTTTT
12 NA TRBJ2-5 NA TRBV21-1 CASSVAGETQYF TGTGCCAGCAGCGTCGCGGGAGAGACCCAGTACTTC
15 few TRBJ2-1 NA TRBV5-1 CASRLGYSSYNEQFF TGCGCCAGCAGGCTTGGGTACAGCTCCTACAATGAGCAGTTCTTC
15 few TRBJ1-6 TRBD1 TRBV2 CASSLFGQVGSPLHF TGTGCCAGCAGCCTATTCGGACAGGTTGGGTCACCCCTCCACTTT